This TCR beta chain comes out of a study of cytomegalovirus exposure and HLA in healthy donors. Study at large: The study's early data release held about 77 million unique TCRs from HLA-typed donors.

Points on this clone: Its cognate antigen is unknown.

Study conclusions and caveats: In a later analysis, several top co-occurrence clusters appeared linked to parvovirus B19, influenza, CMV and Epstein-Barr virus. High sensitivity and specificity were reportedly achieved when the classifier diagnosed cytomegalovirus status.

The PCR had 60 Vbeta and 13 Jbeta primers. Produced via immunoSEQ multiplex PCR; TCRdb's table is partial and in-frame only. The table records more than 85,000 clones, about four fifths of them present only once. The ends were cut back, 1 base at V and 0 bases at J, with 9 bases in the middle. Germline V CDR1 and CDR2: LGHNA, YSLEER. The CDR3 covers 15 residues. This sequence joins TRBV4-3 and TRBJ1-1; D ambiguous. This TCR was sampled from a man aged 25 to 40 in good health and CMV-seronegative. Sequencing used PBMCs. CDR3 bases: TGCGCCAGCAGCCAAGGAGGCTCAGTGAACACTGAAGCTTTCTTT. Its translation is CASSQGGSVNTEAFF.